A selection of T cell receptor beta chains follows, all from one sample in a study of patients and donors after allogeneic stem cell transplantation. A single record per CDR3 protein comes from TCRdb applying MiXCR to the RT-PCR reads. The sample lists some 160,000 distinct CDR3 sequences, 24% occurring once. Sequenced material: blood, either unsorted or a sorted T cell fraction (not recorded which). Every receptor here comes from a human donor who was either an allogeneic HSCT recipient or a stem cell or donor lymphocyte infusion donor (not recorded which). It is not recorded whose cells these are; they may come from a transplant donor. CDR3s include the opening cysteine and the closing phenylalanine or tryptophan. D genes are given only for firm matches. A clone size is listed for some rows: how often the clone was seen (once, few, many), or a class if it is expanded.

abundance: few
j_gene: TRBJ1-1
v_gene: TRBV5-1
d_gene: -
CDR3nt: TGCGCCAGCAGCTTATGGTTGACGAACACTGAAGCTTTCTTT
CDR3aa: CASSLWLTNTEAFF

abundance: -
j_gene: TRBJ2-1
v_gene: TRBV5-1
d_gene: -
CDR3nt: TGCGCCAGCAGCTCGGACCGGAATACTCACAATGAGCAGTTCTTC
CDR3aa: CASSSDRNTHNEQFF

abundance: many
j_gene: TRBJ1-5
v_gene: TRBV30
d_gene: TRBD1
CDR3nt: TGTGCCTGGAGTGGGACAGGGGGCGATCAGCCCCAGCATTTT
CDR3aa: CAWSGTGGDQPQHF

abundance: -
j_gene: TRBJ2-3
v_gene: TRBV12-3/TRBV12-4
d_gene: -
CDR3nt: TGTGCCAGCAGTCCAGCATATAAACCAGATACGCAGTATTTT
CDR3aa: CASSPAYKPDTQYF

abundance: -
j_gene: TRBJ1-2
v_gene: TRBV5-1
d_gene: -
CDR3nt: TGCGCCAGCAGCTTCAGGGCTATAAGCTATGGCTACACCTTC
CDR3aa: CASSFRAISYGYTF

abundance: many
j_gene: TRBJ1-4
v_gene: TRBV5-1
d_gene: -
CDR3nt: TGCGCCAGCAGCTTTGGGGCTGCTAATGAAAAACTGTTTTTT
CDR3aa: CASSFGAANEKLFF

abundance: many
j_gene: TRBJ2-1
v_gene: TRBV11-3
d_gene: -
CDR3nt: TGTGCCAGCAGCTTAGATCAAGGAGGTAGCGCCCAGTCTGGGGAGCAGTTCTTC
CDR3aa: CASSLDQGGSAQSGEQFF

abundance: few
j_gene: TRBJ1-2
v_gene: TRBV20-1
d_gene: TRBD1
CDR3nt: TGCAGTGCTTGGACAGGGGTTAACTATGGCTACACCTTC
CDR3aa: CSAWTGVNYGYTF

abundance: once
j_gene: TRBJ2-7
v_gene: TRBV25-1
d_gene: TRBD1
CDR3nt: TGTGCCAGCAGTGAATCGGCAGGGGGCTACGAGCAGTACTTC
CDR3aa: CASSESAGGYEQYF

abundance: few
j_gene: TRBJ1-5
v_gene: TRBV12-3/TRBV12-4
d_gene: TRBD1
CDR3nt: TGTGCCAGCAGTGGGACAAAGGGGGCTAGCAATCAGCCCCAGCATTTT
CDR3aa: CASSGTKGASNQPQHF

abundance: -
j_gene: TRBJ2-5
v_gene: TRBV7-3
d_gene: -
CDR3nt: TGTGCCAGCAGCTTAACGGGAAATGGTGAGACCCAGTACTTC
CDR3aa: CASSLTGNGETQYF

abundance: many
j_gene: TRBJ1-1
v_gene: TRBV11-2
d_gene: -
CDR3nt: TGTGCCAGCAGCTTAATGGCTGAAGCTTTCTTT
CDR3aa: CASSLMAEAFF

abundance: few
j_gene: TRBJ2-7
v_gene: TRBV5-1
d_gene: TRBD1
CDR3nt: TGCGCCAGCAGCTTGGCCCGGACAGGGTCCAACGAGCAGTACTTC
CDR3aa: CASSLARTGSNEQYF

abundance: -
j_gene: TRBJ2-3
v_gene: TRBV7-9
d_gene: -
CDR3nt: TGTGCCAGCAGCTTGGGGGACGGCCCACAGCGGAAACTCACAGATACGCAGTATTTT
CDR3aa: CASSLGDGPQRKLTDTQYF

abundance: -
j_gene: TRBJ1-2
v_gene: TRBV29-1
d_gene: TRBD1
CDR3nt: TGCAGCGTTGAGATCCAGGGGGGAGACTATGGCTACACCTTC
CDR3aa: CSVEIQGGDYGYTF

abundance: -
j_gene: TRBJ2-2
v_gene: TRBV7-9
d_gene: -
CDR3nt: TGTGCCAGCAGCCCATCGGGACCCCAGAGGGTCTCCGGGGAGCTGTTTTTT
CDR3aa: CASSPSGPQRVSGELFF

abundance: -
j_gene: TRBJ2-7
v_gene: TRBV29-1
d_gene: -
CDR3nt: TGCAGCGTTGGGCAGACCCCTTACGAGCAGTACTTC
CDR3aa: CSVGQTPYEQYF

abundance: -
j_gene: TRBJ1-1
v_gene: TRBV9
d_gene: -
CDR3nt: TGTGCCAGCAGCTCGGGGCCGACGAACACTGAAGCTTTCTTT
CDR3aa: CASSSGPTNTEAFF

abundance: -
j_gene: TRBJ2-3
v_gene: TRBV20-1
d_gene: -
CDR3nt: TGCAGTGCATTCCCTCTCAGGAGAAGCACAGATACGCAGTATTTT
CDR3aa: CSAFPLRRSTDTQYF

abundance: -
j_gene: TRBJ1-6
v_gene: TRBV28
d_gene: -
CDR3nt: TGTGCCAGCAGTTTCAGGGCGGAAAATTCACCCCTCCACTTT
CDR3aa: CASSFRAENSPLHF

abundance: -
j_gene: TRBJ2-1
v_gene: TRBV5-1
d_gene: TRBD2
CDR3nt: TGCGCCAGCAGCTTGAAATCGTGGACTAGGGGCTCCTACAATGAGCAGTTCTTC
CDR3aa: CASSLKSWTRGSYNEQFF

abundance: few
j_gene: TRBJ2-1
v_gene: TRBV6-6
d_gene: -
CDR3nt: TGTGCCAGCAGTTACCGCTCCTACTCTTACAATGAGCAGTTCTTC
CDR3aa: CASSYRSYSYNEQFF

abundance: -
j_gene: TRBJ2-2
v_gene: TRBV5-1
d_gene: TRBD2
CDR3nt: TGCGCCAGCAGCTTATCCGGGACTAGTGCGTTTCGGGAGCTGTTTTTT
CDR3aa: CASSLSGTSAFRELFF

abundance: few
j_gene: TRBJ1-2
v_gene: TRBV20-1
d_gene: -
CDR3nt: TGCAGTGCTAGAGATTTCCAGGGTTCTGGACAGCGGAACTATGGCTACACCTTC
CDR3aa: CSARDFQGSGQRNYGYTF